Following are 18 T cell receptor beta chains from one sample sequenced in a study of PD-1 blockade in classical Hodgkin lymphoma. Every patient relapsed after autologous stem cell transplantation, and brentuximab vedotin exposure varied. Using immunoSEQ multiplex PCR, the repertoire was profiled, and TCRdb retains in-frame clones only, with some absent. The table includes about 63,000 clones, 88% detected once. Here the sequenced sample was peripheral blood mononuclear cells (PBMCs), taken before the second cycle of nivolumab. The source of these receptors is a human donor with classical Hodgkin lymphoma.

The rearrangement uses TRBV5-1 and TRBJ2-5; D is perhaps TRBD1 (6 bases). This CDR3 contains 15 residues. V lost 4 bases, J lost 1 base, and 14 bases lay in between. Germline V CDR1 and CDR2: SGHRS, YFSETQ. Written as DNA, the CDR3 is TGCGCCAGCAGCCCGATGGGGACAACCCAAGAGACCCAGTACTTC. It encodes CASSPMGTTQETQYF.

The chain has TRBV9 and TRBJ2-1; no definite D call. Germline-derived CDR1 and CDR2 are SGDLS and YYNGEE. The CDR3 has 17 amino acids. Trimming pared 4 bases from V and 0 bases from J, leaving 17 bases between. CDR3 sequence: CASSRAAPTGSYNEQFF. DNA of the CDR3: TGTGCCAGCAGCAGGGCTGCTCCCACTGGCTCCTACAATGAGCAGTTCTTC.

The rearrangement links TRBV27 to TRBJ2-7; 9 bases match TRBD1. Germline V gene lookup returns CDR1 MNHEY and CDR2 SMNVEV (reference sequence). This CDR3 has 15 amino acids. The ends lost 5 bases at V and 6 bases at J; junction bases unmatched: 11. The chain's CDR3 is CASSKTNRGRPEQYF. CDR3 bases: TGTGCCAGCAGTAAAACTAACAGGGGGCGCCCCGAGCAGTACTTC.

In nucleotides, the CDR3 is TGTGCCTGGATCGTAGACGCCGGGGAGCTGTTTTTT. Protein product: CAWIVDAGELFF. This rearrangement joins TRBV30 to TRBJ2-2; no reliable D call. Germline lookup yields CDR1 GTSNPN and CDR2 SVGIG (reference sequence). V was cut by 4 bases and J by 6 bases, with 9 bases left in between. The CDR3 sequence is 12 residues long.

The V and J genes are TRBV6-5 and TRBJ1-1, with D unresolved. V lost 6 bases and J 4 bases, leaving 6 bases between the germline ends. Germline CDR1 MNHEY, CDR2 SVGAGI. CDR3 length: 11 residues. The CDR3 loop reads CASSQRTEAFF. CDR3 coding DNA: TGTGCCAGCAGCCAGCGCACTGAAGCTTTCTTT.

This sequence joins TRBV11-3 and TRBJ2-5; TRBD2 aligns across 8 bases. The CDR3 has 15 amino acids. V shed 5 bases and J 3 bases; nucleotides not matched to a gene: 8. Germline V gives CDR1 SGHNT, CDR2 YENEEA. The CDR3 loop is CASSEARAGEETQYF. Written as DNA, the CDR3 is TGTGCCAGCAGCGAGGCTCGAGCGGGGGAAGAGACCCAGTACTTC.

The chain employs TRBV10-1 and TRBJ1-5, with D possibly TRBD1 on 6 matching bases. The germline CDR1 and CDR2 sequences are WNHNN and SYGVQD (reference sequence). CDR3 length: 13 amino acids. Between the trimmed V and J ends, which lost 4 bases and 5 bases, there was a span of 9 bases. The CDR3 loop reads CASSGGLDQPQHF. CDR3 DNA sequence: TGCGCCAGCAGTGGGGGGCTTGATCAGCCCCAGCATTTT.

The gene calls are TRBV12-5 and TRBJ2-5; possible D gene TRBD1, 5 bases. Germline lookup yields CDR1 LGHNT and CDR2 FRNRAP. Trimming shortened V by 5 bases and J by 5 bases, and 12 bases separated the two germline ends. This CDR3 region has 13 residues. The CDR3 reads CASGPSGAETQYF. CDR3 DNA sequence: TGTGCTAGTGGTCCTTCTGGGGCGGAGACCCAGTACTTC.

This clone was counted a single time. This chain connects TRBV27 to TRBJ1-4; tentatively, D is TRBD1 (5 bases). Germline CDR1 is MNHEY and CDR2 is SMNVEV (reference sequence). The CDR3 totals 15 residues. Deletions cut 9 bases from V and 2 bases from J, with 16 bases between. The CDR3 loop reads CASEDILSTNEKLFF. The CDR3 coding sequence is TGTGCCAGTGAGGACATCCTGTCGACTAATGAAAAACTGTTTTTT.

The rearrangement links TRBV7-8 to TRBJ2-7; 9 nucleotides match TRBD1. J was trimmed by 4 bases and V by 3 bases; bases with no gene match: 4. This CDR3 comprises 14 residues. CDR1 SGHVS and CDR2 FQNEAQ come from the germline V gene. CDR3 coding DNA: TGTGCCAGCAGCTTTCAGGACAGGGGATACGAGCAGTACTTC. Residues: CASSFQDRGYEQYF.

CDR3 amino acids: CASSLVQIGNTIYF. The CDR3 DNA reads TGTGCCAGCAGCTTAGTCCAGATCGGAAACACCATATATTTT. This sequence joins TRBV7-8 and TRBJ1-3; no clear D gene. Germline V lookup: CDR1 SGHVS, CDR2 FQNEAQ. V lost 1 base and J 4 bases, leaving 8 bases between the germline ends. The CDR3 is 14 residues long.

V and J are TRBV30 and TRBJ2-4, with unresolved D. The CDR3 covers 15 residues. Trimming stripped 0 bases from V and 0 bases from J, with 9 bases between. CDR1 and CDR2 (germline): GTSNPN, SVGIG (reference sequence). In nucleotides, the CDR3 is TGTGCCTGGAGTGTAGGGCACCTAGCCAAAAACATTCAGTACTTC. Protein product: CAWSVGHLAKNIQYF.

The genes are TRBV6-5 and TRBJ1-6, with D possibly being TRBD1 (6 bases). The V gene's germline CDR1 is MNHEY and CDR2 SVGAGI. V lost 10 bases to trimming and J lost 4 bases, with 14 bases between them. CDR3 size: 14 residues. CDR3 residues: CATRTGQYNSPLHF. In DNA form, the CDR3 reads TGTGCCACGAGGACTGGACAGTATAATTCACCCCTCCACTTT.

This rearrangement joins TRBV5-1 to TRBJ1-1; D unclear. V was trimmed by 1 base and J by 1 base, leaving 11 bases between them. This CDR3 comprises 15 residues. Germline V lookup: CDR1 SGHRS, CDR2 YFSETQ. Written as DNA, the CDR3 is TGCGCCAGCAGCTTGTGGGCAGGCCAGAACACTGAAGCTTTCTTT. As protein: CASSLWAGQNTEAFF. Filled out from reference TRBV5-1 and TRBJ1-1, the complete variable domain reads KAGVTQTPRYLIKTRGQQVTLSCSPISGHRSVSWYQQTPGQGLQFLFEYFSETQRNKGNFPGRFSGRQFSNSRSEMNVSTLELGDSALYLCASSLWAGQNTEAFFGQGTRLTVV.

The chain joins TRBV7-9 to TRBJ2-6; weak D call: TRBD1 (6 bases). Germline V gene sequence: CDR1 SEHNR, CDR2 FQNEAQ (reference sequence). This CDR3 has 15 amino acids. The germline V and J ends were trimmed by 6 bases and 4 bases, with 13 bases remaining between them. The DNA of the CDR3 is TGTGCCAGCAGGGATCAGGGGTTAGGGGCCAACGTCCTGACTTTC. It yields the protein CASRDQGLGANVLTF.

V and J are TRBV25-1 and TRBJ1-2, with D hard to call. V lost 1 base and J lost 7, with 10 bases in between. Germline V lookup: CDR1 MGHDK, CDR2 SYGVNS. This CDR3 contains 13 residues. The CDR3 bases are TGTGCCAGCAGTGAATTAGCCGGGCGTGGCTACACCTTC. Translated, it gives CASSELAGRGYTF.

The rearrangement joins TRBV6-6 to TRBJ1-1, with D maybe TRBD1 (5 bases). Germline values: CDR1 MNHNY, CDR2 SVGAGI (reference sequence). Trimming took 1 base from V and 0 from J, leaving 12 bases between them. The CDR3 totals 16 residues. The CDR3 coding sequence is TGTGCCAGCAGTTACTTGACGGGACGCTTGAACACTGAAGCTTTCTTT. Protein: CASSYLTGRLNTEAFF.

As regards this clone: At the DNA level, this CDR3 is encoded by other sequences in the same sample as well. The chain employs TRBV5-1 and TRBJ2-3, with TRBD2 as a possible D gene (5 bases). CDR3 length: 14 residues. The ends were cut back, 0 bases at V and 2 bases at J, with 7 bases in the middle. CDR1 is SGHRS and CDR2 is YFSETQ in the germline V gene. The CDR3 coding sequence is TGCGCCAGCAGCTTGGCGGGGTCCACAGATACGCAGTATTTT. It is translated as CASSLAGSTDTQYF.